Presented here are 5 T cell receptor beta chains from one specimen sequenced in a study of blood T cell repertoires in COVID-19. TCRdb's copy holds only in-frame clones and misses some; the assay was immunoSEQ multiplex PCR. The sample records about 350,000 clones, about 92% being singletons. The sequenced material came from peripheral blood. The receptors were sampled from a woman aged 55-69 years with COVID-19, enrolled during active disease.

The chain carries TRBV5-4 and TRBJ1-3; unclear D gene. The CDR3 has 13 amino acids. Germline assignment: CDR1 SGHNT and CDR2 YYREEE (reference sequence). V lost 0 bases and J lost 5, with 6 bases in between. The CDR3 region has the DNA TGTGCCAGCAGCTTGGACGGTAGAAACACCATATATTTT. Its protein is CASSLDGRNTIYF.

The chain couples TRBV3-1 (or the pseudogene TRBV3-2) to TRBJ2-4; 11 positions match TRBD1. J gave up 2 bases and V 4 bases, and 4 bases lay outside the gene matches. Per germline, CDR1 LGHDT and CDR2 YNNKEL (reference sequence). The CDR3 is made up of 16 amino acids. The CDR3 loop is CASSPRDRGTKNIQYF. The CDR3 DNA follows: TGTGCCAGCAGCCCCCGGGACAGGGGGACCAAAAACATTCAGTACTTC.

The chain couples TRBV2 to TRBJ1-5; possibly TRBD1 for D (5 bases). Germline V gene sequence: CDR1 SNHLY, CDR2 FYNNEI. The CDR3 sequence is 13 residues long. Trimming left V 3 bases short and J 4 bases short, with 7 bases between. CDR3 DNA sequence: TGTGCCAGCAGTGACAGGGCGAATCAGCCCCAGCATTTT. Amino acids: CASSDRANQPQHF.

The chain couples TRBV11-2 to TRBJ1-1; TRBD1 matches 7 bases. The CDR3 runs to 14 residues. Germline V gives CDR1 SGHAT, CDR2 FQNNGV. The V gene end was trimmed by 0 bases and the J gene end by 4 bases; junction bases not matched to a gene: 2. For the CDR3, the DNA is TGTGCCAGCAGCTTAGATTCAGGGGGCACTGAAGCTTTCTTT. Translation gives CASSLDSGGTEAFF. Supplemented by reference TRBV11-2 and TRBJ1-1, the full variable domain reads EAGVAQSPRYKIIEKRQSVAFWCNPISGHATLYWYQQILGQGPKLLIQFQNNGVVDDSQLPKDRFSAERLKGVDSTLKIQPAKLEDSAVYLCASSLDSGGTEAFFGQGTRLTVV.

The chain couples TRBV5-1 to TRBJ2-7, with 7 bases that match TRBD2. This CDR3 has 15 amino acids. J gave up 0 bases and V 3 bases, and 6 bases lay outside the gene matches. Germline V gene data show CDR1 as SGHRS and CDR2 as YFSETQ. The CDR3 bases are TGCGCCAGCAGCTCCTGGGGGGGAAGCTCCTACGAGCAGTACTTC. Translated, it gives CASSSWGGSSYEQYF.